This T cell receptor (beta chain) was recovered during a study of neoadjuvant anti-PD-1 for oral cavity cancer. Overall study context: Nivolumab at 3 mg/kg was mostly given biweekly, three to four doses, pre-surgery.

Using immunoSEQ multiplex PCR, the repertoire was profiled, and TCRdb retains in-frame clones only, with some absent. The sample has 65,000 to 70,000 clones; less than 90% are singletons. Details on this clone: The antigen remains undetermined.

The V gene end was trimmed by 4 bases and the J gene end by 6 bases; junction bases not matched to a gene: 9. From germline, CDR1 is SGHDT and CDR2 YYEEEE. The CDR3 runs 15 residues. Time point denoted: after neoadjuvant nivolumab, at surgical resection. These newly diagnosed stage II-IVA oral cavity squamous cell carcinoma patients had no prior systemic or radiation treatment. Study-level findings and limits: Post-nivolumab, blood T cell clonality was significantly elevated in non-responders. TCR analyses covered only three patients per response group.

The V call is TRBV5-6, the J call TRBJ2-7, with 11 bases identical to TRBD1. The sample here was PBMCs, taken after nivolumab (anti-PD-1) treatment. This receptor was obtained from a person between 40 and 85 years old with oral cavity squamous cell carcinoma. The CDR3 protein is CASSTGQGAGGEQYF. The CDR3 region has the DNA TGTGCCAGCAGCACCGGACAGGGGGCGGGAGGCGAGCAGTACTTC.